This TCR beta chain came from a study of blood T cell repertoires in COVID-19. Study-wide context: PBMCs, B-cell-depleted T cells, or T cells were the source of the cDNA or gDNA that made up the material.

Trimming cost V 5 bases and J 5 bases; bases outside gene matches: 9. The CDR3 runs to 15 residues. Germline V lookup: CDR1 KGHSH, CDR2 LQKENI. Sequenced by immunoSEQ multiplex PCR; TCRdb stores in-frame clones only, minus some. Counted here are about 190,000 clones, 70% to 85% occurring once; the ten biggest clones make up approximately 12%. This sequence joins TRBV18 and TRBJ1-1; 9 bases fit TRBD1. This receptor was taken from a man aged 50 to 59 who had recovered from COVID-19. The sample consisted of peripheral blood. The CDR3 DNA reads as TGTGCCAGCTCAGCCGGACAGGGGCCCGATACTGAAGCTTTCTTT. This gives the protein CASSAGQGPDTEAFF.